This T cell receptor beta chain was sequenced in a study of graft-versus-host responses after intestinal transplantation. TCRdb keeps only in-frame clones here, not all; method: immunoSEQ multiplex PCR. The sample has roughly 89,000 clones, approximately 90% seen once. Comment on this clone: Its target is unknown.

The germline CDR1 and CDR2 sequences are LGHNT and FRNRAP. The CDR3 spans 16 residues. V dropped 4 bases and J dropped 5 bases, with 19 bases sitting between them. The specimen was unstimulated CD4+ T cells sorted from spleen or lymph node cells, collected before intestinal transplant. This clonotype originated in a human donor who received an intestinal transplant. The chain carries TRBV12-5 and TRBJ2-3, with D tentatively TRBD2 (5 bases). The CDR3 sequence: CASGWSLLGGEDTQYF. The DNA of the CDR3 is TGTGCTAGTGGTTGGAGTCTCCTAGGAGGAGAAGATACGCAGTATTTT.